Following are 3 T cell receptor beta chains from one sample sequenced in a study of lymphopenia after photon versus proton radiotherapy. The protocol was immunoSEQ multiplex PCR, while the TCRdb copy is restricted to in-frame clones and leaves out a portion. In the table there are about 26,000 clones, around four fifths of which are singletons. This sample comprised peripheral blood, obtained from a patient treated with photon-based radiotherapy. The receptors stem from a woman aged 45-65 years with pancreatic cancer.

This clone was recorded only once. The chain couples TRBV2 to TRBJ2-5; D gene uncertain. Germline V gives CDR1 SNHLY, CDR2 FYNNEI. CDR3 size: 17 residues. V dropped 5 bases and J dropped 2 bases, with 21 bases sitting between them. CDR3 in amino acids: CASSTYYTTTFQETQYF. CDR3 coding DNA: TGTGCCAGCAGTACCTACTACACCACCACCTTTCAAGAGACCCAGTACTTC.

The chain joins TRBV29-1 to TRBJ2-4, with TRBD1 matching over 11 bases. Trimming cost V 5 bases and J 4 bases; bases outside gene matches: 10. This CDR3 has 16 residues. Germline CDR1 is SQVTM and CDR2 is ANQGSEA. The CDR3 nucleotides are TGCAGCGTTACGGGACAGGGGGATAGCCTTAAAAACATTCAGTACTTC. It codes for CSVTGQGDSLKNIQYF. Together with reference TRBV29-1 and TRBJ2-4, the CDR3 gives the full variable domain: SAVISQKPSRDICQRGTSLTIQCQVDSQVTMMFWYRQQPGQSLTLIATANQGSEATYESGFVIDKFPISRPNLTFSTLTVSNMSPEDSSIYLCSVTGQGDSLKNIQYFGAGTRLSVL.

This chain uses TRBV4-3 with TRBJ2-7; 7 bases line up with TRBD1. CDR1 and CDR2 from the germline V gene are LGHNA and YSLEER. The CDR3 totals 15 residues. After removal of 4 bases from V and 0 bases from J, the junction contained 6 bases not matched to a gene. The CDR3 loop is CASSLLRDSSYEQYF. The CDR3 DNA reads TGCGCCAGCAGCCTTCTCCGGGACAGCTCCTACGAGCAGTACTTC.